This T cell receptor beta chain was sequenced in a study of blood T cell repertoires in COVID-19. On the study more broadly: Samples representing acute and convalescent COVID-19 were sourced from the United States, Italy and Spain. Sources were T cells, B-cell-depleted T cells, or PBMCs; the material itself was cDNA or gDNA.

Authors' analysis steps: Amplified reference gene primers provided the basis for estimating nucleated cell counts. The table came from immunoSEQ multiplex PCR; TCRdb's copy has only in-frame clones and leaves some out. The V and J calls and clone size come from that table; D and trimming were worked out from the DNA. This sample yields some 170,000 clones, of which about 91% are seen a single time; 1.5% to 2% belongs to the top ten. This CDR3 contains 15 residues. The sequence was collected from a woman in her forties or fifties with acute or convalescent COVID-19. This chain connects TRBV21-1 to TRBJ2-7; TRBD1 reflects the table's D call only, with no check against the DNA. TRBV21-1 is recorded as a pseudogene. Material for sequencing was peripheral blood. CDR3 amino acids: CASSKANRASYEQYF. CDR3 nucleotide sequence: TGTGCCAGCAGCAAAGCAAACAGGGCCTCCTACGAGCAGTACTTC.